This T cell receptor beta chain originates from a study of blood T cell repertoires in COVID-19. In the study overall: Whether acute or convalescent, the COVID-19 samples came from the United States, Italy and Spain. From T cells, B-cell-depleted T cells, or PBMCs came the material, which was cDNA or gDNA.

In the source study's methods: How many nucleated cells were present was estimated from reference gene primer amplification. Clones were sequenced by immunoSEQ multiplex PCR, and TCRdb holds only the in-frame ones, with some missing. V and J calls and clone size are those listed in that table; D and trimming were worked out from the DNA. The sample carries some 250,000 clones, around 82% recorded once. CDR1 is LGHDT, CDR2 YNNKEL, per germline (reference sequence). V trimming: 1 base; J trimming: 6 bases; junction bases outside the gene matches: 8. The CDR3 covers 15 residues. This chain uses TRBV3-1 (or the pseudogene TRBV3-2) with TRBJ1-2, with 7 bases matching TRBD1. The specimen was peripheral blood. This receptor was obtained from a man in his fifties or sixties with active or convalescent COVID-19. Here the CDR3 reads CASSQGTGTVDGYTF. The CDR3 DNA sequence: TGTGCCAGCAGCCAAGGGACAGGTACAGTCGATGGCTACACCTTC.